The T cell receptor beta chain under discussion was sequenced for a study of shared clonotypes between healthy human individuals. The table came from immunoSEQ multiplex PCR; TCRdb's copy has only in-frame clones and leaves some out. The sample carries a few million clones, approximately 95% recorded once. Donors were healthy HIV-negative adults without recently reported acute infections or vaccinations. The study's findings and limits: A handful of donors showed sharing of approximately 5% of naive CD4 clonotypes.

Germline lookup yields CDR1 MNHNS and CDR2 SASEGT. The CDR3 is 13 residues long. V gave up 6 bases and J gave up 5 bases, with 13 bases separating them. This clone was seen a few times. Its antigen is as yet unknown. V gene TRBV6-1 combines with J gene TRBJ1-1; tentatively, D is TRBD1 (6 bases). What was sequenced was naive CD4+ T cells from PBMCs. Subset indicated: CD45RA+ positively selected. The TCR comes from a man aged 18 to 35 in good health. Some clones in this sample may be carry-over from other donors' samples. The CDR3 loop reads CASRPQQGTEAFF. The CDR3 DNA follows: TGTGCCAGCAGGCCCCAACAGGGTACTGAAGCTTTCTTT.